This is a list of T cell receptor beta chains from one sample in a study of OX40 agonist ivuxolimab in advanced cancers. TCRdb's copy holds only in-frame clones and misses some; the assay was immunoSEQ multiplex PCR. Of around 60,000 clones in the sample, around 93% were seen once. Sequencing used CD4+ or CD8+ T cells sorted from blood, obtained in a trial of the OX40 agonist ivuxolimab. The source is an adult with an advanced solid tumor such as melanoma, head and neck, liver or kidney cancer. CDR3s leave out the opening cysteine and the closing phenylalanine or tryptophan. The order of the fields is V gene, J gene, CDR3 protein.

v_call: TRBV11-3
j_call: TRBJ2-2
cdr3_aa: ASSRDLTGELF

v_call: TRBV27
j_call: TRBJ1-1
cdr3_aa: ASSSRDRPWVAF

v_call: TRBV7-2
j_call: TRBJ2-7
cdr3_aa: ASSVNSGSGEQY

v_call: TRBV5-6
j_call: TRBJ2-6
cdr3_aa: ASSPVFNSGANVLT

v_call: TRBV4-1
j_call: TRBJ2-2
cdr3_aa: ASSHGIGGAGTGELF

v_call: TRBV5-1
j_call: TRBJ2-7
cdr3_aa: ASSLATGIYEQY

v_call: TRBV18
j_call: TRBJ1-1
cdr3_aa: ASSLYRGRLSSNTEAF

v_call: TRBV5-4
j_call: TRBJ1-1
cdr3_aa: ASSGRVHFETEAF

v_call: TRBV6-5
j_call: TRBJ2-5
cdr3_aa: ASSWYNGGRETQY

v_call: TRBV6-5
j_call: TRBJ2-6
cdr3_aa: ASSYRGSSGANVLT

v_call: TRBV14
j_call: TRBJ1-2
cdr3_aa: ASSHLDGNNYGYT

v_call: TRBV7-2
j_call: TRBJ1-5
cdr3_aa: ASSAGQGRNQPQH

v_call: TRBV4-3
j_call: TRBJ1-1
cdr3_aa: ASSQERAGDRKIEAF

v_call: TRBV29-1
j_call: TRBJ2-7
cdr3_aa: SVEQTPYEQY

v_call: TRBV5-4
j_call: TRBJ2-7
cdr3_aa: ASSLAGNSYEQY

v_call: TRBV29-1
j_call: TRBJ2-6
cdr3_aa: SVGSQDGRSSGANVLT

v_call: TRBV7-9
j_call: TRBJ2-2
cdr3_aa: ASSLASWGTGELF

v_call: TRBV27
j_call: TRBJ2-1
cdr3_aa: ASSSWRGSNEQF

v_call: TRBV6-5
j_call: TRBJ1-2
cdr3_aa: ASSYSKTGNYGYT

v_call: TRBV7-9
j_call: TRBJ1-2
cdr3_aa: ASSLAGGVYGYT

v_call: TRBV7-2
j_call: TRBJ2-7
cdr3_aa: ASSSIWDPSYEQY

v_call: TRBV5-3
j_call: TRBJ2-3
cdr3_aa: ARSLILELARHTDTQY

v_call: TRBV25-1
j_call: TRBJ2-3
cdr3_aa: ASSESGNSVDTQY

v_call: TRBV5-1
j_call: TRBJ1-2
cdr3_aa: ASSLAPTGGSRGYT

v_call: TRBV14
j_call: TRBJ1-4
cdr3_aa: ASSQNKGIREKLF

v_call: TRBV25-1
j_call: TRBJ1-2
cdr3_aa: ASSVADNYGYT

v_call: TRBV5-1
j_call: TRBJ2-5
cdr3_aa: ASSSGRVQETQY

v_call: TRBV6-5
j_call: TRBJ2-7
cdr3_aa: ASSYGGLDYEQY

v_call: TRBV30
j_call: TRBJ2-1
cdr3_aa: AWSANNEQF

v_call: TRBV15
j_call: TRBJ2-7
cdr3_aa: ATSIRLASIIGEQY

v_call: TRBV6-1
j_call: TRBJ2-7
cdr3_aa: ASSEGATGYEQY

v_call: TRBV5-1
j_call: TRBJ2-7
cdr3_aa: ASSWGAASGRVHEQY

v_call: TRBV18
j_call: TRBJ2-7
cdr3_aa: ASSKYSSSYEQY

v_call: TRBV19
j_call: TRBJ2-7
cdr3_aa: ASSDGGTKLTYEQY

v_call: TRBV2
j_call: TRBJ1-3
cdr3_aa: ASSEGVRSGNTIY

v_call: TRBV7-2
j_call: TRBJ1-1
cdr3_aa: ASSLQGNTEAF

v_call: TRBV9
j_call: TRBJ2-3
cdr3_aa: ASSVATDTQY

v_call: TRBV4-2
j_call: TRBJ2-7
cdr3_aa: ASSQEGADRGYEQY

v_call: TRBV30
j_call: TRBJ2-2
cdr3_aa: AWTFEGINTGELF

v_call: TRBV7-9
j_call: TRBJ1-1
cdr3_aa: ASSFGGNTEAF

v_call: TRBV6-1
j_call: TRBJ1-5
cdr3_aa: ASSENRVPNQPQH

v_call: TRBV11-3
j_call: TRBJ2-3
cdr3_aa: ASSLGLSGGADTQY

v_call: TRBV2
j_call: TRBJ1-5
cdr3_aa: ASRESQGLGNQPQH

v_call: TRBV9
j_call: TRBJ2-2
cdr3_aa: ASSSTGELF

v_call: TRBV6-5
j_call: TRBJ1-1
cdr3_aa: ASTATVNTEAF

v_call: TRBV5-4
j_call: TRBJ2-1
cdr3_aa: ASSLGGRADNEQF

v_call: TRBV10-2
j_call: TRBJ2-2
cdr3_aa: ASSETVSSNTGELF

v_call: TRBV21-1
j_call: TRBJ2-4
cdr3_aa: ASSKGLDLAVIYLAKNIQY

v_call: TRBV10-2
j_call: TRBJ2-7
cdr3_aa: ASSRTGGAYEQY

v_call: TRBV7-6
j_call: TRBJ2-5
cdr3_aa: ASSLSGASGAQY

v_call: TRBV30
j_call: TRBJ1-2
cdr3_aa: AWSVGVNYGYT